Each of the 21 T cell receptor beta chains below was sequenced from the same sample in a study of T cells in localized non-small cell lung cancer. Only in-frame clones appear in the TCRdb table, and some are missing; sequencing was by immunoSEQ multiplex PCR. The repertoire consists of around 83,000 clones, with roughly 90% occurring once and the leading ten covering 15%. The sequences come from peripheral blood, collected before any cancer treatment. Source of these receptors: a man aged 40 to 70 with stage I squamous cell lung carcinoma.

The J gene is TRBJ1-2, the V gene TRBV4-1, with D possibly matching TRBD1 (5 bases). The CDR3 spans 15 residues. The V end was cut by 4 bases, the J end by 0 bases, with 12 bases between. Germline CDR1 reads MGHRA; CDR2 reads YSYEKL. The CDR3 region has the DNA TGCGCCAGCAGCCTCTGGGTGACAGCTAACTATGGCTACACCTTC. It specifies CASSLWVTANYGYTF.

The chain carries TRBV2 and TRBJ1-2; 7 bases map to TRBD1. With 5 bases clipped from V and 2 bases from J, the junction kept 11 bases outside the gene matches. There are 16 residues in the CDR3. Looked up from germline, CDR1 is SNHLY and CDR2 is FYNNEI. The CDR3 here is CASSPRYKGANYGYTF. The CDR3 DNA reads TGTGCCAGCAGTCCACGATACAAGGGGGCAAACTATGGCTACACCTTC.

This clone was seen a few times. The chain carries TRBV20-1 and TRBJ2-1; D not resolved. CDR3 length: 11 residues. CDR1 and CDR2 (germline): DFQATT, SNEGSKA (reference sequence). V was pared by 6 bases and J by 9 bases, with 12 bases between. The CDR3 loop reads CSAYQVGEQFF. DNA of the CDR3: TGCAGTGCATACCAGGTCGGTGAGCAGTTCTTC.

J is TRBJ2-7 and V is TRBV10-1; D gene uncertain. CDR3 size: 10 residues. CDR1 and CDR2 from the germline V gene are WNHNN and SYGVQD (reference sequence). V gave up 7 bases and J gave up 4 bases, with 5 bases separating them. CDR3 in amino acids: CASMVYEQYF. CDR3 coding DNA: TGCGCCAGCATGGTTTACGAGCAGTACTTC.

V and J are TRBV2 and TRBJ1-2; tentatively, D is TRBD1 (6 bases). Germline CDR1 SNHLY, CDR2 FYNNEI. V lost 7 bases and J 7 bases, leaving 16 bases between the germline ends. The CDR3 covers 13 residues. CDR3 residues: CASTLQGLGGYTF. CDR3 bases: TGTGCCAGCACCTTACAGGGATTGGGTGGCTACACCTTC.

The V call is TRBV13, the J call TRBJ1-2; D uncertain. The CDR3 sequence is 17 residues long. Germline CDR1 PRHDT, CDR2 FYEKMQ (reference sequence). Trimming cost V 5 bases and J 2 bases, with 21 bases left between them. CDR3 amino acids: CASSQLGPSRPNYGYTF. CDR3 coding DNA: TGTGCCAGCAGCCAGCTAGGACCCTCTCGGCCAAACTATGGCTACACCTTC. The entire variable domain, with the rest obtained from reference TRBV13 and TRBJ1-2, is as follows: AAGVIQSPRHLIKEKRETATLKCYPIPRHDTVYWYQQGPGQDPQFLISFYEKMQSDKGSIPDRFSAQQFSDYHSELNMSSLELGDSALYFCASSQLGPSRPNYGYTFGSGTRLTVV.

This clone turned up a few times. This sequence joins TRBV28 and TRBJ2-7; D remains ambiguous. Trimming took 3 bases from V and 2 from J, leaving 17 bases between them. Germline V gives CDR1 MDHEN, CDR2 SYDVKM. The CDR3 spans 16 residues. For the CDR3, the DNA is TGTGCCAGCAGTTTTCGCCTCGACCGGTTAACCTACGAGCAGTACTTC. Translated, it gives CASSFRLDRLTYEQYF.

The genes are TRBV5-1 and TRBJ2-2; a weak D match, TRBD2 (5 bases). The CDR3 totals 14 residues. V was shortened by 4 bases and J by 0 bases, with 7 bases between the two germline ends. Germline V lookup: CDR1 SGHRS, CDR2 YFSETQ. The DNA of the CDR3 is TGCGCCAGCAGCGAGGGTTCGAACACCGGGGAGCTGTTTTTT. It codes for CASSEGSNTGELFF.

The chain links TRBV5-4 to TRBJ1-2; D remains ambiguous. Trimming pared 0 bases from V and 6 bases from J, leaving 12 bases between. CDR1 and CDR2 (germline): SGHNT, YYREEE (reference sequence). The CDR3 has 14 amino acids. The CDR3 DNA sequence: TGTGCCAGCAGCTTGGGTATCAGAGCTCATGGCTACACCTTC. Translation: CASSLGIRAHGYTF.

The chain combines TRBV2 with TRBJ1-5; a possible D gene is TRBD1 (5 bases). Trimming cost V 5 bases and J 0 bases, with 14 bases left between them. Germline V CDR1 and CDR2: SNHLY, FYNNEI. The CDR3 loop spans 16 amino acids. The CDR3 sequence: CASSLARQSSNQPQHF. The CDR3 coding sequence is TGTGCCAGCAGTCTCGCCCGACAGTCTAGCAATCAGCCCCAGCATTTT.

In its sample, this clone was seen a few times. The rearrangement links TRBV6-1 to TRBJ1-5; no reliable D call. The CDR3 has 15 amino acids. CDR1 and CDR2 (germline): MNHNS, SASEGT. The ends were cut back, 2 bases at V and 1 base at J, with 9 bases in the middle. The CDR3 loop is CASSENLGSNQPQHF. CDR3 coding DNA: TGTGCCAGCAGTGAAAACCTGGGCAGCAATCAGCCCCAGCATTTT.

This rearrangement joins TRBV5-1 to TRBJ2-1; TRBD2 agrees at 10 bases. The trim removed 4 bases at V and 6 bases at J, leaving 4 bases unmatched. The CDR3 loop spans 14 amino acids. CDR1 SGHRS and CDR2 YFSETQ come from the germline V gene. CDR3 DNA: TGCGCCAGCAGCCTTCGGACTAGCGGCAATGAGCAGTTCTTC. This sequence encodes CASSLRTSGNEQFF.

V gene TRBV2 combines with J gene TRBJ2-4, with TRBD2 matching 11 bases. The length of the CDR3 is 14 residues. J gave up 8 bases and V 7 bases, and 7 bases lay outside the gene matches. The germline V gene encodes CDR1 SNHLY and CDR2 FYNNEI. The CDR3 region is CASNLAGGQDIQYF. CDR3 bases: TGTGCCAGCAATTTAGCGGGGGGGCAGGACATTCAGTACTTC.

The CDR3: CASSFRGNRGRTEAFF. CDR3 DNA sequence: TGTGCCAGCAGCTTTAGAGGCAACAGGGGGCGCACTGAAGCTTTCTTT. The genes are TRBV11-2 and TRBJ1-1, with 9 bases fitting TRBD1. Germline V lookup: CDR1 SGHAT, CDR2 FQNNGV. The CDR3 consists of 16 residues. Losses at the gene ends were 3 bases for V and 4 bases for J; bases not matched to a gene: 9.

The chain joins TRBV2 to TRBJ2-7, with TRBD1 identical over 8 bases. In germline, CDR1 is SNHLY, CDR2 FYNNEI. The junction had 2 bases not matched to a gene; V was cut back by 4 bases and J by 3 bases. CDR3 length equals 13 residues. The CDR3 sequence: CASSGQGLYEQYF. As DNA, the CDR3 is TGTGCCAGCAGTGGACAGGGGCTCTACGAGCAGTACTTC.

The chain carries TRBV5-1 and TRBJ1-1, with a possible D match to TRBD1 (5 bases). The CDR3 runs to 14 residues. Germline V gene data show CDR1 as SGHRS and CDR2 as YFSETQ. V was clipped by 7 bases and J by 0 bases, with 13 bases between them. The CDR3: CASFPGLLNTEAFF. Written as DNA, the CDR3 is TGCGCCAGCTTCCCGGGACTCCTGAACACTGAAGCTTTCTTT.

The genes are TRBV18 and TRBJ1-1; no clear D gene. Trimming shortened V by 3 bases and J by 0 bases, and 5 bases separated the two germline ends. In germline, CDR1 is KGHSH, CDR2 LQKENI. The CDR3 extends over 13 amino acids. The DNA for the CDR3 is TGTGCCAGCTCACCTGAGATGAACACTGAAGCTTTCTTT. Encoded protein: CASSPEMNTEAFF. Full variable domain (outside the CDR3, taken from reference TRBV18 and TRBJ1-1): NAGVMQNPRHLVRRRGQEARLRCSPMKGHSHVYWYRQLPEEGLKFMVYLQKENIIDESGMPKERFSAEFPKEGPSILRIQQVVRGDSAAYFCASSPEMNTEAFFGQGTRLTVV.

The chain couples TRBV6-1 to TRBJ2-7; D not resolved. CDR3 size: 12 residues. Germline CDR1 is MNHNS and CDR2 is SASEGT. Trimming cost V 5 bases and J 5 bases, with 10 bases left between them. CDR3 in amino acids: CASSRDRDEQYF. The CDR3 DNA is TGTGCCAGCAGTAGGGATAGAGACGAGCAGTACTTC.

The chain joins TRBV4-3 to TRBJ2-4; no reliable D call. The V and J ends lost 5 bases and 0 bases respectively, with 20 bases between them. Germline assignment: CDR1 LGHNA and CDR2 YSLEER. The CDR3 has 18 residues. The CDR3 DNA follows: TGCGCCAGCAGCTCGGCCAGTAAGAGTTTACTAGCCAAAAACATTCAGTACTTC. This sequence encodes CASSSASKSLLAKNIQYF.

The rearrangement uses TRBV19 and TRBJ2-1; D is possibly TRBD1 (5 bases). CDR1 LNHDA and CDR2 SQIVND come from the germline V gene (reference sequence). Deletions cut 9 bases from V and 5 bases from J, with 17 bases between. The CDR3 is 14 residues long. The chain's CDR3 is CASVPKRGHNEQFF. The CDR3 DNA sequence: TGTGCCAGCGTTCCGAAAAGGGGCCACAATGAGCAGTTCTTC.

The chain couples TRBV7-8 to TRBJ2-5; 14 bases line up with TRBD2. Losses at the gene ends were 5 bases for V and 7 bases for J; bases not matched to a gene: 24. From germline, CDR1 is SGHVS and CDR2 FQNEAQ. There are 21 residues in the CDR3. The CDR3 sequence is CASSPSWPGLAGAPPVGTQYF. The DNA for the CDR3 is TGTGCCAGCAGCCCCTCCTGGCCGGGACTAGCGGGGGCGCCGCCCGTGGGGACCCAGTACTTC.